What follows are 10 T cell receptor beta chains derived from one specimen sequenced in a study of radiotherapy plus CTLA-4 blockade in lung cancer. Sequencing used immunoSEQ multiplex PCR; TCRdb keeps in-frame clones, though not all of them. Among tens of thousands of clones, around 80% were seen once, and the ten largest hold 7% to 8.5%. The sequencing used peripheral blood, collected from a patient treated with radiotherapy plus ipilimumab. These receptors were collected from a human donor with non-small cell lung cancer who had a complete response to radiotherapy plus ipilimumab.

The chain combines TRBV27 with TRBJ2-1; maybe TRBD1 (6 bases). With 6 bases removed from V and 0 bases from J, the gap between germline ends came to 12 bases. CDR3 length equals 15 residues. Germline V gives CDR1 MNHEY, CDR2 SMNVEV (reference sequence). The CDR3 DNA reads TGTGCCAGCAGACCAGGGGTTAGCTCCTACAATGAGCAGTTCTTC. This translates into CASRPGVSSYNEQFF.

This rearrangement joins TRBV5-6 to TRBJ1-5; the match to TRBD1 covers 7 bases. CDR3 length equals 15 residues. Trimming cost V 4 bases and J 0 bases; bases outside gene matches: 4. Germline CDR1 and CDR2: SGHDT and YYEEEE. The CDR3 reads CASSLTGYSNQPQHF. The CDR3 nucleotides read TGTGCCAGCAGCCTGACAGGGTATAGCAATCAGCCCCAGCATTTT.

In this sample, this clone turned up a few times. The V gene is TRBV4-3, the J gene TRBJ1-6; possible D gene TRBD1, 5 bases. The CDR3 runs to 14 residues. Germline CDR1 LGHNA, CDR2 YSLEER. The V and J ends lost 0 bases and 15 bases respectively, with 15 bases between them. CDR3 protein: CASSQDVSSTGLHF. As DNA, the CDR3 is TGCGCCAGCAGCCAAGATGTAAGCTCCACAGGCCTCCACTTT.

The rearrangement links TRBV18 to TRBJ2-7, with D perhaps matching TRBD2 (5 bases). CDR1 KGHSH and CDR2 LQKENI come from the germline V gene. The length of the CDR3 is 14 residues. Trimming stripped 3 bases from V and 0 bases from J, with 9 bases between. CDR3 nucleotide sequence: TGTGCCAGCTCACCCACTAGGAGCTCCTACGAGCAGTACGTC. This encodes CASSPTRSSYEQYV.

The DNA of the CDR3 is TGTGCCATCCTAGCGGACGGGGCCTTGAGGGAGAACACTGAAGCTTTCTTT. This translates into CAILADGALRENTEAFF. The V gene is TRBV6-4, the J gene TRBJ1-1; TRBD1 might be the D (5 bases). The germline V and J ends were trimmed by 10 bases and 1 base, with 25 bases remaining between them. The length of the CDR3 is 17 residues. Germline V gives CDR1 MRHNA, CDR2 SNTAGT.

This clone was found a few times. The CDR3 loop is CASSPRVPRDRGNTEAFF. The DNA of the CDR3 is TGTGCCAGCTCACCACGGGTTCCCCGGGACAGGGGGAACACTGAAGCTTTCTTT. V usage is TRBV18 and J usage is TRBJ1-1; 10 positions agree with TRBD1. This CDR3 has 18 residues. Trimming cost V 1 base and J 1 base; bases outside gene matches: 9. Germline loops: CDR1 KGHSH, CDR2 LQKENI. Complete variable domain (other parts from reference TRBV18 and TRBJ1-1): NAGVMQNPRHLVRRRGQEARLRCSPMKGHSHVYWYRQLPEEGLKFMVYLQKENIIDESGMPKERFSAEFPKEGPSILRIQQVVRGDSAAYFCASSPRVPRDRGNTEAFFGQGTRLTVV.

Regarding this clone: The junction and the germline gene differ at one end; a read error may be behind it. This chain joins TRBV6-5 and TRBJ2-5; D ambiguous. The CDR3 length is 11 residues. CDR1 MNHEY and CDR2 SVGAGI come from the germline V gene. The CDR3 bases are TGTGCCAGCAGTTACCACGAGACCCAGTACTTC. It is translated as CASSYHETQYF.

This chain connects TRBV23-1 to TRBJ2-5, with D possibly being TRBD1 (5 bases). TRBV23-1 belongs to the ORF category, with a function that is uncertain. The CDR3 totals 17 residues. With 3 bases removed from V and 2 bases from J, the gap between germline ends came to 19 bases. The CDR3 DNA sequence: TGCGCCAGCAGTCAGAAAAAGGAAGGACACGCGCAAGAGACCCAGTACTTC. Protein: CASSQKKEGHAQETQYF.

The chain joins TRBV6-6 to TRBJ2-5; no firm D call. The CDR3 extends over 14 amino acids. The V end lost 0 bases, the J end lost 2 bases, and 7 bases lay between the germline ends. Germline CDR1 reads MNHNY; CDR2 reads SVGAGI (reference sequence). CDR3 bases: TGTGCCAGCAGTTACTCCGCAGGTCAAGAGACCCAGTACTTC. Encoded protein: CASSYSAGQETQYF.

The V gene is TRBV25-1, the J gene TRBJ2-1; 10 bases are a match to TRBD1. The CDR3 loop spans 15 amino acids. Germline V gene data show CDR1 as MGHDK and CDR2 as SYGVNS. J lost 8 bases, V lost 5 bases, and 9 bases had no gene match. In nucleotides, the CDR3 is TGTGCCAGCAGTTTATGGGGACAGGGGTTTCATGAGCAGTTCTTC. Translating it yields CASSLWGQGFHEQFF. The full variable domain, in which reference TRBV25-1 and TRBJ2-1 provide the parts outside the CDR3, is EADIYQTPRYLVIGTGKKITLECSQTMGHDKMYWYQQDPGMELHLIHYSYGVNSTEKGDLSSESTVSRIRTEHFPLTLESARPSHTSQYLCASSLWGQGFHEQFFGPGTRLTVL.